This record looks at one T cell receptor beta chain sequence and its context. What it binds is unknown. This specimen comes from a study of early stage breast cancer tumors. Study outcomes and limitations: Enriched TCRB sequences shared across patients were mostly commonly generated sequences.

This table comes from immunoSEQ multiplex PCR, and its TCRdb copy is limited to in-frame clones, with some not included. The sample lists 60,000 to 80,000 clones; roughly 80% were seen once. With 6 bases clipped from V and 3 bases from J, the junction kept 5 bases outside the gene matches. The CDR3 spans 13 residues. Germline V gene lookup returns CDR1 MNHEY and CDR2 SMNVEV (reference sequence). Sequenced material: blood. This chain links TRBV27 with TRBJ2-7; 7 nucleotides line up with TRBD1. The sequence derives from a person in their 60s with breast cancer. The CDR3 region is CASRQTGFYEQYF. In nucleotides, the CDR3 is TGTGCCAGCAGACAGACAGGGTTCTACGAGCAGTACTTC.